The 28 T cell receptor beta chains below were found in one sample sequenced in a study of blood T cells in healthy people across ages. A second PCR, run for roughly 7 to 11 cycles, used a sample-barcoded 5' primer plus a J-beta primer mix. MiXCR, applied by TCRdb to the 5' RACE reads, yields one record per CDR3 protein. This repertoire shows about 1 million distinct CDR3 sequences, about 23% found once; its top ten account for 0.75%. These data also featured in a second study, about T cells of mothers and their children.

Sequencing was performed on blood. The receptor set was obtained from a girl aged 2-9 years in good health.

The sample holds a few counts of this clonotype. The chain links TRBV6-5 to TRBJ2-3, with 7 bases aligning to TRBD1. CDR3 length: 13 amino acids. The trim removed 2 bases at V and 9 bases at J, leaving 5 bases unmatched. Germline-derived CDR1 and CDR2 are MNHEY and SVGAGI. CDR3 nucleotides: TGTGCCAGCAGTTACCAGGGGGATGAAACGCAGTATTTT. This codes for CASSYQGDETQYF.

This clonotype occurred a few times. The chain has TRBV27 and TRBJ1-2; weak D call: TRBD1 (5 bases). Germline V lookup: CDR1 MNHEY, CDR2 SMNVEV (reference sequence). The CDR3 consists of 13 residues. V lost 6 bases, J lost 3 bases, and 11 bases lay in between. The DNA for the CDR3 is TGTGCCAGCAGGGCGGGGGTCCACTATGGCTACACCTTC. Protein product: CASRAGVHYGYTF.

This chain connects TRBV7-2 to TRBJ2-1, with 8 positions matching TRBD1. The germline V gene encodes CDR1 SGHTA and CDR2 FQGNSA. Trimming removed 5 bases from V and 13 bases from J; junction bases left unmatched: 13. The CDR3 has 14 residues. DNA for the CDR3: TGTGCCAGCAGCATATCTCCGGGACAGGCCACTCAGTTCTTC. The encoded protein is CASSISPGQATQFF.

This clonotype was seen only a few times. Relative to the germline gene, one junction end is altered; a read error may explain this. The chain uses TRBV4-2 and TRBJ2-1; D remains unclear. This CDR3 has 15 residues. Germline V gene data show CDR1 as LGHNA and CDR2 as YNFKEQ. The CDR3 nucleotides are TGTGCCAGCAGCCAAGAGCACTCCTCCTACAATGATCAGTTCTTC. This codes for CASSQEHSSYNDQFF.

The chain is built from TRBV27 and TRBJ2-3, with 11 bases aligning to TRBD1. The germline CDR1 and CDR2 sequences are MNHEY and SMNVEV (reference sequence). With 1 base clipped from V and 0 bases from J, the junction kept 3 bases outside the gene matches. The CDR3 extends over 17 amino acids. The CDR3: CASSLWGDRGSTDTQYF. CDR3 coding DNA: TGTGCCAGCAGTTTATGGGGGGACAGGGGGAGCACAGATACGCAGTATTTT.

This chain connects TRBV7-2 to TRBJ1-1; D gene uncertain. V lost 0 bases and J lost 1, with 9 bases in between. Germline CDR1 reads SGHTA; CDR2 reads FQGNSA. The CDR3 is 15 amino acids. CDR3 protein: CASSLAPTGNTEAFF. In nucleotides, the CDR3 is TGTGCCAGCAGCTTAGCGCCCACGGGGAACACTGAAGCTTTCTTT.

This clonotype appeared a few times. This chain's CDR3 is CASSYPLAETQYF. The CDR3, as DNA: TGTGCCAGCAGCTACCCATTGGCAGAGACCCAGTACTTC. This rearrangement joins TRBV5-5 to TRBJ2-5; D call uncertain. The CDR3 runs 13 residues. The V and J ends lost 3 bases and 4 bases respectively, with 10 bases between them. Per the germline V gene, CDR1 is SGHKS and CDR2 is YYEKEE (reference sequence).

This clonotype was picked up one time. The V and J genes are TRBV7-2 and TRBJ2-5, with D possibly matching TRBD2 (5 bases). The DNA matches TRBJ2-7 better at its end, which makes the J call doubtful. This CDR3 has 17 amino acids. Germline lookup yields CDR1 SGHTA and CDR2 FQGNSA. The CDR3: CASSLQPLATHSYEQYF. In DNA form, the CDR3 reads TGTGCCAGCAGCTTACAACCCCTAGCAACCCACTCCTACGAGCAGTACTTC.

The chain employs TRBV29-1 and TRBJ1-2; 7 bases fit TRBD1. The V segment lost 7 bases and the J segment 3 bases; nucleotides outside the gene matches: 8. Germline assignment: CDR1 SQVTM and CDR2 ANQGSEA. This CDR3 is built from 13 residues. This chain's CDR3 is CSAEGQSHYGYTF. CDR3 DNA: TGCAGCGCCGAGGGACAGTCTCACTATGGCTACACCTTC.

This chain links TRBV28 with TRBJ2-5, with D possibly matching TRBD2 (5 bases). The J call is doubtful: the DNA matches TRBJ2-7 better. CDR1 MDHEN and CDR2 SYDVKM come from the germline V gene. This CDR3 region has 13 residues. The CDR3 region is CASSGGSPYEQYF. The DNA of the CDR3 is TGTGCCAGCAGTGGCGGGTCCCCCTACGAGCAGTACTTC.

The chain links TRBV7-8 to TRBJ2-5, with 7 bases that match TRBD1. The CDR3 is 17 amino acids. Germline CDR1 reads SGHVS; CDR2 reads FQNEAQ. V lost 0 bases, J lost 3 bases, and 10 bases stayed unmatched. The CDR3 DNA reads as TGTGCCAGCAGCTTAGCGTATTCGGGACAGATTGAAGAGACCCAGTACTTC. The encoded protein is CASSLAYSGQIEETQYF.

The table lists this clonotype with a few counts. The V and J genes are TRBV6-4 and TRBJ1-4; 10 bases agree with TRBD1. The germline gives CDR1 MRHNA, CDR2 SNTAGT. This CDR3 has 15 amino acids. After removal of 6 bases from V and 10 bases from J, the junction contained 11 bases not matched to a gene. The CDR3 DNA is TGTGCCAGCAGCCCAGGGACAGGGGTAAACCGAAAACTGTTTTTT. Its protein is CASSPGTGVNRKLFF.

In DNA form, the CDR3 reads TGCAGTGCTAGAGAACTGACAGGATTGCAAGAGACCCAGTACTTC. It specifies CSARELTGLQETQYF. This chain links TRBV20-1 with TRBJ2-5; tentatively, D is TRBD1 (6 bases). The germline V and J ends were trimmed by 0 bases and 2 bases, with 13 bases remaining between them. The CDR3 consists of 15 residues. Germline assignment: CDR1 DFQATT and CDR2 SNEGSKA (reference sequence).

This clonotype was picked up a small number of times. The chain's CDR3 is CASSEGQGMSYGYTF. CDR3 bases: TGTGCCAGCAGTGAAGGGCAGGGGATGAGCTATGGCTACACCTTC. This sequence joins TRBV2 and TRBJ1-2, with a weak D call TRBD1 (6 bases). V was trimmed by 1 base and J by 4 bases, leaving 13 bases between them. The germline V gene encodes CDR1 SNHLY and CDR2 FYNNEI. The CDR3 has 15 amino acids.

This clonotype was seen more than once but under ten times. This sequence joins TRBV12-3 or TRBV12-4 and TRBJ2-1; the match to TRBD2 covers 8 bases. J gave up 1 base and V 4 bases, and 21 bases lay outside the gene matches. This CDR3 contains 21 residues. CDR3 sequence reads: CASSSLRVNPLAGHSYNEQFF. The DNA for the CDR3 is TGTGCCAGCAGTTCCCTGAGAGTCAACCCCCTAGCGGGCCATTCCTACAATGAGCAGTTCTTC.

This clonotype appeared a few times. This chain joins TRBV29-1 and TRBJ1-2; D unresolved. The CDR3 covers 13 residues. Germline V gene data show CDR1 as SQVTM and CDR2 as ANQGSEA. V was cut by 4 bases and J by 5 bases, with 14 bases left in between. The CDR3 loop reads CSVVETLQYGYTF. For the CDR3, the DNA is TGCAGCGTTGTAGAGACCCTGCAATATGGCTACACCTTC.

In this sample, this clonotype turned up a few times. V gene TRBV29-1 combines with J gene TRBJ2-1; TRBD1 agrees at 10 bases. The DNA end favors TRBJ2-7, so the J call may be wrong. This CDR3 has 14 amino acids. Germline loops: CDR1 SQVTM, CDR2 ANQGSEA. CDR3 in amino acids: CSVDGTGVGYEQYF. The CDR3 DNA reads TGCAGCGTCGACGGGACAGGGGTTGGGTACGAGCAGTACTTC.

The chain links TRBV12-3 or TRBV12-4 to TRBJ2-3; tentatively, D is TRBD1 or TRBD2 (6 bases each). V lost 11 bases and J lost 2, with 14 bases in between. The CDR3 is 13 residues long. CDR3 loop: CAGGGGLTDTQYF. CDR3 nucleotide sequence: TGTGCCGGAGGAGGGGGGCTCACAGATACGCAGTATTTT.

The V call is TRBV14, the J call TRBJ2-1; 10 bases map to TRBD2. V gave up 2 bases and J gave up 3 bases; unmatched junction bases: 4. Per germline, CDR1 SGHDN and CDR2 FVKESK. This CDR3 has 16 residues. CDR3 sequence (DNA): TGTGCCAGCAGCCAAACTAGCGGGGTAATCTACAATGAGCAGTTCTTC. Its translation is CASSQTSGVIYNEQFF.

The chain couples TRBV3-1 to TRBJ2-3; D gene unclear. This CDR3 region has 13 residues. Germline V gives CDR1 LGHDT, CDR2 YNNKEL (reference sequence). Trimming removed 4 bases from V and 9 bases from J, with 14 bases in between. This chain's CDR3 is CASSRANLDTQYF. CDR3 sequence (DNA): TGTGCCAGCAGCCGCGCGAATCTCGACACGCAGTATTTT.

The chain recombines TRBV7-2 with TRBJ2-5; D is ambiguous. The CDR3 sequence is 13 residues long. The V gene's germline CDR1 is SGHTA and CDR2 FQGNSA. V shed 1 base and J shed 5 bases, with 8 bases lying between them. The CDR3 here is CASSLVVIETQYF. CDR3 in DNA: TGTGCCAGCAGCTTAGTAGTTATCGAGACCCAGTACTTC.

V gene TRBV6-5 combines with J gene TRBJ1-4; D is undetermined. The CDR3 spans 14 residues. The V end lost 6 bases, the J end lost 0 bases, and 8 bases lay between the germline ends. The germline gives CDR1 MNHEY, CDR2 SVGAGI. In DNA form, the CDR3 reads TGTGCCAGCAGGGACGTTGCAACTAATGAAAAACTGTTTTTT. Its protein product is CASRDVATNEKLFF.

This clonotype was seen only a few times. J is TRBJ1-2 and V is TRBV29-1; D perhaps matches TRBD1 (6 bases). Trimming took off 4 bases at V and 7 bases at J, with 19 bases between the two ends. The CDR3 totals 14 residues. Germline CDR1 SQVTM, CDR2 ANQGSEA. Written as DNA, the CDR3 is TGCAGCGTTGTCCAGGCTTCGCAACAGGGTGGCTACACCTTC. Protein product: CSVVQASQQGGYTF.

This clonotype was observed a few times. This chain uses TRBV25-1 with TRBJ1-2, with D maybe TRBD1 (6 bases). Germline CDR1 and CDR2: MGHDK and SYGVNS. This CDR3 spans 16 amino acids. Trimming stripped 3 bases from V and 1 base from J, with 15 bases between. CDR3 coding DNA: TGTGCCAGCAGTGAGGGGGCAGCGACTTTTAACTATGGCTACACCTTC. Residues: CASSEGAATFNYGYTF.

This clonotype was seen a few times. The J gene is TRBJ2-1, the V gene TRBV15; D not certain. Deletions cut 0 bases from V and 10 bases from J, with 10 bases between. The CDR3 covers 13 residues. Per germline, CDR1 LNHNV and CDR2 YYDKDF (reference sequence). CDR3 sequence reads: CATSRDRKGEQFF. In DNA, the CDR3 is TGTGCCACCAGCAGAGATCGAAAAGGGGAGCAGTTCTTC.

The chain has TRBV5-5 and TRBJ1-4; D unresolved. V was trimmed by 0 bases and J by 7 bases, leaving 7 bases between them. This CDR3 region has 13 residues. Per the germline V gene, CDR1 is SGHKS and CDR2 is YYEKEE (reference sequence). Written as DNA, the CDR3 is TGTGCCAGCAGCTTGGCCTCGGGTGAAAAACTGTTTTTT. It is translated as CASSLASGEKLFF.

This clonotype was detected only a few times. In DNA form, the CDR3 reads TGTGCCAGCAGTGAATTGAACACCGGGGAGCTGTTTTTT. It translates to CASSELNTGELFF. The chain recombines TRBV6-1 with TRBJ2-2; no firm D call. The CDR3 sequence is 13 residues long. Trimming shortened V by 2 bases and J by 1 base, and 2 bases separated the two germline ends. Germline CDR1 and CDR2: MNHNS and SASEGT.

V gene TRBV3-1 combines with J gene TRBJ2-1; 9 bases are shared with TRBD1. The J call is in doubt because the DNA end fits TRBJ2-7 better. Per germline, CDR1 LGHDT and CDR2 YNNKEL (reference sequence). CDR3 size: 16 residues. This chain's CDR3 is CASSQEWAGTGTEQYF. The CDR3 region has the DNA TGTGCCAGCAGCCAAGAGTGGGCCGGGACAGGGACCGAGCAGTACTTC.